These 19 T cell receptor beta chains came from one sample sequenced in a study of T cells in Graves' hyperthyroidism and ophthalmopathy (dated by TCRdb to between 2018 and 2021). Library construction relied on multiplex PCR. The run used an Illumina HiSeq 2000. The TCR beta CDR3 regions were amplified from the RNA transcripts. The TCR CDR3 was subjected to a first round of RT-PCR using the HTBI primer set and the Qiagen OneStep RT-PCR kit. The raw public reads went through TCRdb reprocessing: fastp at Q25, MiXCR clone calling, in-frame beta chains kept. Every CDR3 protein is listed once, alongside the most common genes and DNA of its rows. The sample table shows about 400,000 distinct CDR3 sequences, and under 15% are seen once. The leading ten clones occupy approximately 32% of the sample. Sequenced input: blood. The receptor set was obtained from a woman aged 25 to 39 with Graves' hyperthyroidism.

This clonotype was observed at least ten times. The genes are TRBV2 and TRBJ2-1, with 10 bases lining up with TRBD2. Germline CDR1 is SNHLY and CDR2 is FYNNEI. This CDR3 comprises 15 residues. V lost 9 bases to trimming and J lost 7 bases; unmatched junction nucleotides: 12. The CDR3 DNA is TGTGCCAGTGAATCAAGCGGGAGGGCCAGGAATGAGCAGTTCTTC. It codes for CASESSGRARNEQFF.

V gene TRBV19 combines with J gene TRBJ2-7; 8 bases are shared with TRBD1. This CDR3 region has 15 residues. Germline assignment: CDR1 LNHDA and CDR2 SQIVND (reference sequence). With V trimmed by 7 bases and J by 7 bases, 15 bases remained unmatched. The CDR3, as DNA: TGTGCCAGTACCTCCCCGGGACAGGCGCTAGAAGAGCAGTACTTC. Its translation is CASTSPGQALEEQYF.

There are a few counts of this clonotype. The rearrangement uses TRBV11-2 and TRBJ1-6; perhaps TRBD1 as D (5 bases). The V end was cut by 11 bases, the J end by 9 bases, with 14 bases between. CDR1 SGHAT and CDR2 FQNNGV come from the germline V gene. This CDR3 spans 12 amino acids. DNA for the CDR3: TGTGCCGCGGGGGAGGGAGCTTCACCCCTCCACTTT. Its protein product is CAAGEGASPLHF.

This clonotype occurred a few times. The CDR3 is CATSDDSYEQYF. The CDR3 nucleotides are TGTGCCACCAGTGATGACAGCTACGAGCAGTACTTC. V is TRBV24-1 and J is TRBJ2-7, with D maybe TRBD1 (5 bases). CDR1 is KGHDR and CDR2 is SFDVKD in the germline V gene. Between the trimmed V and J ends, which lost 3 bases and 3 bases, there was a span of 5 bases. This CDR3 has 12 amino acids.

This clonotype was seen at least ten times. This rearrangement joins TRBV3-1 to TRBJ2-1, with D tentatively TRBD2 (6 bases). The CDR3 has 16 amino acids. With 0 bases removed from V and 2 bases from J, the gap between germline ends came to 11 bases. CDR1 and CDR2 (germline): LGHDT, YNNKEL (reference sequence). In DNA, the CDR3 is TGTGCCAGCAGCCAAGATCGGCGACTAGCCTACAATGAGCAGTTCTTC. It encodes CASSQDRRLAYNEQFF.

This clonotype was recorded many times. J is TRBJ2-7 and V is TRBV28, with D maybe TRBD1 (6 bases). CDR1 is MDHEN and CDR2 is SYDVKM in the germline V gene. The V and J ends lost 6 bases and 2 bases respectively, with 8 bases between them. This CDR3 is 12 amino acids long. In DNA form, the CDR3 reads TGTGCCAGCAGAGAGGGGGCCTACGAGCAGTACTTC. It yields the protein CASREGAYEQYF.

This chain links TRBV20-1 with TRBJ2-7; possible D gene TRBD1, 6 bases. Germline CDR1 DFQATT, CDR2 SNEGSKA (reference sequence). The CDR3 runs to 15 residues. V was shortened by 3 bases and J by 0 bases, with 15 bases between the two germline ends. The CDR3 sequence is CSASGTGHPSYEQYF. The CDR3 DNA reads TGCAGTGCTAGCGGTACGGGACACCCCTCCTACGAGCAGTACTTC.

This clonotype was found a few times. V gene TRBV20-1 combines with J gene TRBJ2-5, with unresolved D. CDR1 is DFQATT and CDR2 is SNEGSKA in the germline V gene (reference sequence). The CDR3 totals 13 residues. Between the trimmed V and J ends, which lost 3 bases and 5 bases, there was a span of 13 bases. The CDR3 bases are TGCAGTGCTAGGGGCAGGCCGAGGGAGACCCAGTACTTC. It translates to CSARGRPRETQYF.

This clonotype appeared many times. The J gene is TRBJ2-1, the V gene TRBV7-2; TRBD2 aligns across 8 bases. CDR1 SGHTA and CDR2 FQGNSA come from the germline V gene. The CDR3 loop spans 17 amino acids. The V gene end was trimmed by 5 bases and the J gene end by 1 base; junction bases not matched to a gene: 10. CDR3 DNA: TGTGCCAGCAGCCTCGCAGGAGCGGGAGTTTCCTACAATGAGCAGTTCTTC. The encoded protein is CASSLAGAGVSYNEQFF.

This clonotype turned up a few times. This chain connects TRBV6-5 to TRBJ2-5; the match to TRBD2 covers 10 bases. Trimming removed 1 base from V and 4 bases from J; junction bases left unmatched: 3. This CDR3 is built from 15 residues. Germline CDR1 MNHEY, CDR2 SVGAGI. The CDR3: CASSYLAGGGETQYF. The DNA for the CDR3 is TGTGCCAGCAGTTACTTAGCGGGAGGAGGAGAGACCCAGTACTTC.

In regard to this clonotype: A much larger clone differs from this one at a single base, so this may be a read error. This rearrangement joins TRBV28 to TRBJ2-7, with 10 bases lining up with TRBD2. Germline trimming cut 8 bases from V and 2 bases from J; bases unmatched to any gene: 9. Germline values: CDR1 MDHEN, CDR2 SYDVKM. This CDR3 region has 15 residues. The CDR3 loop is CASGKTGTSAYEQYF. In nucleotides, the CDR3 is TGTGCCAGCGGTAAAACCGGGACTAGCGCCTACGAGCAGTACTTC.

This clonotype was seen at least ten times. The J gene is TRBJ1-4, the V gene TRBV2, with TRBD1 matching over 9 bases. Per germline, CDR1 SNHLY and CDR2 FYNNEI. Unmatched junction bases numbered 7, after V lost 4 bases and J lost 7 bases. This CDR3 region has 15 residues. The CDR3 loop is CASSGSGTGSEKLFF. The DNA for the CDR3 is TGTGCCAGCAGTGGATCCGGGACAGGGTCTGAAAAACTGTTTTTT.

This clonotype was picked up a small number of times. The rearrangement uses TRBV11-2 and TRBJ2-1, with TRBD1 identical over 7 bases. The CDR3 extends over 15 amino acids. Trimming at V came to 5 bases and at J to 2 bases, leaving 6 bases not matched to a gene. The germline V gene encodes CDR1 SGHAT and CDR2 FQNNGV. The CDR3 nucleotides read TGTGCCAGCAGCCCCACAGGGGCTACCTACAATGAGCAGTTCTTC. Protein sequence: CASSPTGATYNEQFF.

Points on this clonotype: Since a much larger clone is just one base distant, this may be a read error. V usage is TRBV18 and J usage is TRBJ2-1, with D possibly being TRBD1 or TRBD2 (5 bases each). Looked up from germline, CDR1 is KGHSH and CDR2 is LQKENI. The V and J ends lost 8 bases and 7 bases respectively, with 21 bases between them. The CDR3 sequence is 15 residues long. The CDR3 loop reads CASPPEGQGRNEQFF. Here the CDR3 DNA reads TGTGCCAGCCCCCCAGAGGGGCAGGGTAGAAATGAGCAGTTCTTC.

This clonotype showed up many times. This sequence joins TRBV6-1 and TRBJ2-6; the D gene is possibly TRBD2 (6 bases). V lost 8 bases and J 0 bases, leaving 8 bases between the germline ends. The V gene's germline CDR1 is MNHNS and CDR2 SASEGT. The CDR3 has 14 residues. DNA for the CDR3: TGTGCCAGCTTCGGGGGCTCTGGGGCCAACGTCCTGACTTTC. It is translated as CASFGGSGANVLTF.

This clonotype was observed many times. CDR3: CAWSALIWAANTEAFF. The CDR3 DNA follows: TGTGCCTGGAGTGCCCTAATTTGGGCGGCGAACACTGAAGCTTTCTTT. The chain joins TRBV30 to TRBJ1-1; no reliable D call. This CDR3 is 16 amino acids long. CDR1 and CDR2 (germline): GTSNPN, SVGIG (reference sequence). Trimming pared 1 base from V and 1 base from J, leaving 16 bases between. Full variable domain (rest looked up from reference TRBV30 and TRBJ1-1): SQTIHQWPATLVQPVGSPLSLECTVEGTSNPNLYWYRQAAGRGLQLLFYSVGIGQISSEVPQNLSASRPQDRQFILSSKKLLLSDSGFYLCAWSALIWAANTEAFFGQGTRLTVV.

This clonotype was seen at least ten times. This chain joins TRBV28 and TRBJ2-7; TRBD1 matches at 9 bases. With V trimmed by 2 bases and J by 7 bases, 15 bases remained unmatched. Germline V gene lookup returns CDR1 MDHEN and CDR2 SYDVKM. This CDR3 comprises 17 residues. The CDR3 loop is CASSLGDRVDSDGEQYF. For the CDR3, the DNA is TGTGCCAGCAGTTTAGGGGACAGGGTCGATTCGGACGGGGAGCAGTACTTC.

The rearrangement links TRBV6-2 or TRBV6-3 to TRBJ2-4, with D hard to call. The V end lost 7 bases, the J end lost 2 bases, and 9 bases lay between the germline ends. The CDR3 has 13 amino acids. Germline values: CDR1 MNHEY, CDR2 SVGEGT. CDR3 DNA: TGTGCCAGCACCAGCCCTACCAAAAACATTCAGTACTTC. Translation: CASTSPTKNIQYF.

This chain connects TRBV10-1 to TRBJ2-3, with 8 bases that match TRBD1. The CDR3 loop spans 14 amino acids. The J segment lost 4 bases and the V segment lost 5 bases, leaving 5 bases of the junction unmatched. CDR1 and CDR2 (germline): WNHNN, SYGVQD (reference sequence). The DNA of the CDR3 is TGCGCCAGCAGTAGCAGGGGGCGGCCAGATACGCAGTATTTT. Translated, it gives CASSSRGRPDTQYF.